Listed here is a single T cell receptor (beta chain). The clone's antigen remains unknown. No base qualities exist here, and no much larger clone lies one base off it. Library prep was done by the immunoSEQ multiplex PCR assay. A mixture of 60 forward primers for TCR Vbeta segments and 13 reverse primers for TCR Jbeta segments was used in the multiplex PCR. The CDR3 region of rearranged TCR beta genes was amplified from genomic DNA with a multiplex PCR assay. The Illumina HiSeq System was used to sequence the amplified TCR beta libraries as 87-base-pair reads. In the original analysis: A later analysis tallied 75 million to 85 million unique TCR beta chains across the 666 repertoires, and some 10 million of those chains were shared by two or more donors. To remove PCR and sequencing errors, raw reads were error-corrected and collapsed into unique sequences using a nearest-neighbor algorithm that merged closely related sequences. V, D and J gene segments were assigned by aligning CDR3 sequences to IMGT reference sequences. Each retained sequence needed at least a six-nucleotide match to both a V gene segment and a J gene segment. Rearrangements were called productive when the CDR3 lacked stop codons and stayed in frame with V and J; all others were non-productive. CDR3 was defined according to IMGT convention as the region running from the second conserved V-encoded cysteine to the conserved J-encoded phenylalanine. The earlier analysis of a few hundred of the donors excluded sequences that lacked an unambiguous match to a single V gene segment. An earlier analysis of several hundred of the donors classified V segments as functional when productive rearrangements were above 56.7% and as segregating when the standard deviation between donors was above 5%. A statistical classification framework was built to diagnose cytomegalovirus status from the catalog of TCR beta chain sequences. V and J gene assignment, in a later analysis, came from comparing TCR nucleotide sequences with IMGT/GENE-DB human TR gene sequences. A later analysis assigned CDR3 sequences and most-parsimonious VDJ recombination scenarios with the TCRdist pipeline. In a later analysis, every TCR beta chain was defined by the combination of its CDR3 amino acid sequence and its V-gene family, and reads without a unique V-gene family were dropped. To address suspected cross-contamination and a sequencing artifact, a later analysis removed a few hundred highly shared, low-generation-probability nucleotide sequences. In a later analysis, a clonal expansion index for each public chain was calculated from normalized within-repertoire ranks of inferred template counts. In a later analysis, generation probabilities were computed with a VDJ recombination model fitted to out-of-frame rearrangements, and the resulting probabilities were checked against IGoR. In a later analysis, TCR-TCR, TCR-HLA and TCR-CMV co-occurrence was scored with hypergeometric tests, and a repertoire-size bias correction was applied to TCR pairs. To estimate false discovery rates, a later analysis permuted the HLA or CMV assignments 20 times. In a later analysis, co-occurring TCRs were grouped with DBSCAN, and TCRdist sequence similarity was added when clustering was performed within HLA-allele-positive subsets. Repertoires with fewer than 30,000 or more than 120,000 public chains, plus five repertoires with anomalous nucleotide sharing, were excluded from co-occurrence clustering. The table comes from immuneACCESS by way of TCRdb, which keeps in-frame sequences with V and J called. Part of the clones is missing from these tables; in studies checked, under half for an unresolved V gene and the rest for unknown reasons. V, J and clone size are those of that table, while D and trimming were read from the DNA. The sample data list under 250,000 clones, and 80% to 90% of these were observed just once. 0.2% to 0.3% of the sample is taken by the ten largest.

The data were obtained in a study of cytomegalovirus exposure and HLA in healthy donors (dated by TCRdb to 2016 to 2017). Background for the entire study: According to an earlier analysis of a few hundred of the donors, about 190 million T cells yielded 100 million or so unique TCR beta sequences and less than 300 Gb of sequence data. About 280 gigabases of sequencing data and about 92 million unique TCR sequences made up an early release that covered approximately 650 HLA-typed donors. The genetic ancestry cluster associated with self-reported Caucasian donors included around 76% of the approximately 430 genotyped donors. The aim of the study was to test whether cataloging public T cell receptors could identify signatures of past pathogen exposure. The study used immunosequencing to profile the T cell repertoires of several hundred subjects and linked those repertoires to cytomegalovirus serostatus. Along with the roughly 710-subject first cohort, a separate validation cohort of around 110 different subjects was used. The study combined high-throughput TCR immunosequencing, statistical association of individual TCRs with disease status, and machine learning to predict cytomegalovirus infection status. A later analysis re-analyzed previously published TCR beta repertoires from hundreds of donors and added high-resolution HLA genotyping to study TCR occurrence patterns. The later analysis used no new phenotypic data to find candidate immune exposures, relying instead on TCR beta sequences and their occurrence across donors. To decide whether each TCR beta V gene segment behaved as functional or pseudogenic, an earlier analysis of 587 of the donors relied on high-throughput TCR beta sequencing. Donor age, sex, ethnicity and CMV serostatus were compiled alongside the repertoire data. A later genetic analysis used genome-wide SNP genotypes for about 55% of the 666 donors, treating that subset as a discovery cohort. All discovery cohort repertoires had been generated using a single sequencing platform. Class I and class II HLA loci were covered by the typing at four-digit resolution. The number of typed donors differed by locus: about 620-640 for A, B, C, DRB1 and DQB1; some 500 for DQA1; 606 for DPA1; and some 450 for DPB1. Roughly five DR-DQ haplotypes were handled as single units for association and clustering because linkage in the cohort was strong. On average, around 200,000 unique TCR beta nucleotide sequences were sequenced per donor among a few hundred genotyped donors of the cohort, with 15% to 20% of those sequences being non-productive.

The cohort was made up of 666 healthy bone marrow donors. At the time of sampling, every cohort member was nominally healthy, though immune exposures that went unrecorded were likely present. The donor was CMV seronegative and was included in the group of a few hundred seronegative cohort members. A peripheral blood sample was provided by each donor, and peripheral blood mononuclear cells were used for TCR beta sequencing. The Qiagen DNeasy Blood Extraction Kit was used to extract genomic DNA from the blood cell samples. The paper as a whole reports these results and caveats: A further reported finding was that TCR beta sequences accurately predicted the HLA-A and HLA-B alleles for most subjects in the first cohort. In a later genetic analysis, fewer N-insertions in productive TCRs were reported among donors in an Asian-associated ancestry cluster than the roughly 710-donor mean. A total of about 150 TCR beta chains were listed by the study as associated with cytomegalovirus. When HLA alleles, especially DR and DQ, strongly co-occurred, attributing TCR associations to individual alleles was difficult. Roughly uniform sequencing depth across donors was assumed in presence/absence analyses, although this assumption may not hold. According to a later analysis, parvovirus B19, influenza, CMV and Epstein-Barr virus appeared linked to several top co-occurrence clusters. A later analysis associated 16,951 TCR beta sequences with specific HLA alleles at a false discovery rate of 0.05. V-gene and J-gene trimming of TCR beta chains was associated with a missense DCLRE1C variant in a later genetic analysis, and the association was replicated in an independent cohort. A later analysis found that HLA-associated TCR beta chains were more clonally expanded and had lower generation probabilities than equally common non-associated chains. According to a later analysis, most CMV-associated TCR beta chains appeared to be HLA-restricted, and the HLA associations seemed to be driven largely by CMV exposure. In an earlier analysis of more than 500 of the donors, most TCR beta V segments appeared in productive rearrangements about 90% or about 30% of the time, broadly matching IMGT annotations. Three of the identified cytomegalovirus-associated TCR beta chains were confirmed in vitro to be specific for cytomegalovirus antigens. The earlier analysis of fewer than 750 of the donors excluded approximately 15 rarely observed V segments, including chromosome 9 orphons, because counts were too low. Because HLA typing was unavailable for some donors at each locus, only the typed subset was used in association tests. The only immune exposure information available for the cohort was CMV serostatus. Cytomegalovirus status was reported to be diagnosed by the classifier with high specificity and sensitivity in both the original and validation cohorts. A cluster of highly shared sequence variants was judged likely to represent a technical artifact of the sequencing pipeline. While some public TCRs were present in many individuals, most TCR sequences turned up only very rarely across donors. In a later analysis, the rate of TCR association differed among HLA loci, with DRB1 alleles having the most associated TCRs and HLA-C alleles having the fewest. In this cohort, only TCR beta chains were sequenced, and detectable features were limited by the absence of alpha or paired-chain data. Correlated functional status among segregating V segments might be attributable to linkage disequilibrium, but an unknown experimental factor could not be ruled out. It was suggested by the authors that the approach could potentially be generalized to other disease states and immunological phenotypes.

The receptor's source is a girl aged 2-10 years in good health and CMV-seronegative. The sequenced material came from PBMCs.

The bases read TGTGCCAGTAGTACTGCGGGGGGCGCGGACTATGGCTACACCTTC. The translation is CASSTAGGADYGYTF. This chain joins TRBV19 to TRBJ1-2; possibly the D gene is TRBD1, per 6 matching bases. The junction carries 15 bases between V and J, which are trimmed by 4 bases and 3 bases respectively. Reading the germline V gene (reference sequence) gives CDR1 LNHDA and CDR2 SQIVND. Reading from cysteine to phenylalanine, the CDR3 counts 15 amino acids. Here the CDR3 DNA is all that survives: 45 bases in frame from base 1.